This T cell receptor beta chain was sequenced in a study of blood T cells in healthy people across ages. The CDR3 is 13 residues long. Germline V CDR1 and CDR2: SGHTA, FQGTGA. The V and J ends lost 7 bases and 7 bases respectively, with 13 bases between them. A second roughly 6 to 11 cycle PCR used barcoded and J-beta primers. TCRdb re-derived calls from the 5' RACE reads in MiXCR, one entry per CDR3 protein. Found here are about 780,000 distinct CDR3 sequences, roughly 25% of them singletons; the top ten hold under 3%. Only a few counts were recorded for this clonotype. The data were also submitted as part of a second study, on T cells of mothers and their children. That source notes: Compared with unrelated pairs, related mother-child pairs had slightly higher, non-significant overlap.

This receptor was identified in a boy aged 5-17 years in good health. Sequencing used blood. The chain has TRBV7-3 and TRBJ2-2; no reliable D call. The CDR3 loop reads CASTLPAIGELFF. The CDR3 DNA follows: TGTGCCAGCACCCTCCCTGCGATCGGGGAGCTGTTTTTT.